A single sample gave rise to the 31 T cell receptor beta chains below, sequenced in a study of vaccination and CD4 T cells after COVID-19. These receptors have no known antigen. The time point here: late sampling 161 to 241 days after vaccination in a few convalescent patients. Treatment indicated: roughly 10-day PBMC culture with coronavirus spike peptide pools or control peptides (ViraFEST assay). At the Johns Hopkins FTIC core, DNA taken from cultured CD4+ T cells was sequenced by way of the Oncomine TCR Beta short-read assay. TCRdb used MiXCR to reprocess the PCR reads, holding one entry per CDR3 protein. There are 15,000 to 20,000 distinct CDR3 sequences in the sample; approximately 50% occur only once, and roughly 15% lies in the top ten. This specimen consisted of CD4+ T cells from blood, cultured in vitro, obtained about 7 months after SARS-CoV-2 vaccination. The receptors originated from a human donor who had recovered from COVID-19.

As concerns this clonotype: It is unclear where the CDR3 begins or ends on the DNA, so no DNA is shown, and the CDR3 is as TCRdb lists it. The rearrangement links TRBV7-5 to TRBJ2-7. TRBV7-5 is designated a pseudogene. The CDR3 is 14 amino acids long, termini counted. CDR3 protein: CISVPERFGYEQYF.

The gene calls are TRBV12-3 or TRBV12-4 and TRBJ2-3, with 11 bases aligning to TRBD2. The CDR3 totals 13 residues. This CDR3 is CVAGLAVADTQYF. In DNA form, the CDR3 reads TGTGTTGCGGGACTAGCGGTGGCAGATACGCAGTATTTT.

The rearrangement uses TRBV7-3 and TRBJ2-3, with 7 nucleotides matching TRBD2. This CDR3 region has 15 residues. CDR1 is SGHTA and CDR2 is FQGTGA in the germline V gene. The J segment lost 5 bases and the V segment lost 4 bases, leaving 9 bases of the junction unmatched. The CDR3 sequence: CASSSGWGGGDTQYF. CDR3 nucleotides: TGTGCCAGCAGCTCTGGGTGGGGGGGAGGAGATACGCAGTATTTT. Based on the CDR3 plus reference TRBV7-3 and TRBJ2-3, the full variable domain is GAGVSQTPSNKVTEKGKYVELRCDPISGHTALYWYRQSLGQGPEFLIYFQGTGAADDSGLPNDRFFAVRPEGSVSTLKIQRTERGDSAVYLCASSSGWGGGDTQYFGPGTRLTVL.

The table lists this clonotype with a few counts. In DNA form, the CDR3 reads TGTGCCAGCAGCTTAGGACCAAGAGGGACCCAGTACTTC. This encodes CASSLGPRGTQYF. The V call is TRBV7-6, the J call TRBJ2-5; no clear D. The germline V gene has CDR1 SGHVS and CDR2 FNYEAQ. The CDR3 consists of 13 residues. V lost 1 base and J 7 bases, leaving 10 bases between the germline ends.

This rearrangement joins TRBV12-5 to TRBJ2-7; 14 bases map to TRBD2. The CDR3 is made up of 16 amino acids. The V segment lost 3 bases and the J segment 2 bases; nucleotides outside the gene matches: 3. Germline V gene sequence: CDR1 LGHNT, CDR2 FRNRAP. CDR3 residues: CASGFKGLAGAYEQYF. In DNA, the CDR3 is TGTGCTAGTGGTTTTAAGGGACTAGCGGGAGCCTACGAGCAGTACTTC.

The chain is built from TRBV7-2 and TRBJ1-5, with a tentative D call TRBD1 (6 bases). V dropped 9 bases and J dropped 9 bases, with 21 bases sitting between them. The length of the CDR3 is 14 residues. Germline lookup yields CDR1 SGHTA and CDR2 FQGNSA. The chain's CDR3 is CASSTGRGQRPQHF. The CDR3 bases are TGTGCCAGTAGTACGGGACGGGGGCAGCGGCCCCAGCATTTT.

The chain recombines TRBV19 with TRBJ1-1; D ambiguous. Between the trimmed V and J ends, which lost 2 bases and 5 bases, there was a span of 9 bases. The length of the CDR3 is 13 residues. Germline CDR1 LNHDA, CDR2 SQIVND (reference sequence). This CDR3 reads CASSITLRTEAFF. The CDR3 DNA is TGTGCCAGTAGTATAACACTCCGGACTGAAGCTTTCTTT.

The sample holds a few counts of this clonotype. The genes are TRBV10-3 and TRBJ1-2, with D possibly TRBD1 on 6 matching bases. The CDR3 sequence is 13 residues long. Germline V CDR1 and CDR2: ENHRY, SYGVKD. V gave up 6 bases and J gave up 2 bases, with 10 bases separating them. Here the CDR3 reads CAIRDDRNYGYTF. Here the CDR3 DNA reads TGTGCCATCAGAGATGACAGGAACTATGGCTACACCTTC.

The V gene is TRBV6-5, the J gene TRBJ1-2; 11 bases line up with TRBD1. The V gene end was trimmed by 0 bases and the J gene end by 8 bases; junction bases not matched to a gene: 5. This CDR3 spans 15 amino acids. Germline loops: CDR1 MNHEY, CDR2 SVGAGI. The CDR3 is CASSYSIGTGGGYTF. The DNA of the CDR3 is TGTGCCAGCAGTTACTCGATTGGGACAGGGGGAGGCTACACCTTC.

The rearrangement uses TRBV7-2 and TRBJ1-2; D remains unclear. The V and J ends lost 1 base and 4 bases respectively, with 10 bases between them. The CDR3 is 14 residues long. Germline-derived CDR1 and CDR2 are SGHTA and FQGNSA. DNA for the CDR3: TGTGCCAGCAGCTTAGGAACGGCCTCCTATGGCTACACCTTC. Amino acids: CASSLGTASYGYTF.

There are a few counts of this clonotype. This chain joins TRBV6-2 or TRBV6-3 and TRBJ2-5; D not certain. Germline loops: CDR1 MNHEY, CDR2 SVGEGT. The CDR3 contains 11 residues. Trimming pared 6 bases from V and 4 bases from J, leaving 6 bases between. Written as DNA, the CDR3 is TGTGCCAGCAGCCGCACAGAGACCCAGTACTTC. This sequence encodes CASSRTETQYF.

This clonotype was seen more than once but under ten times. The CDR3 sequence is CASSKSWPGANVLTF. CDR3 DNA sequence: TGTGCCAGCAGCAAATCCTGGCCTGGGGCCAACGTCCTGACTTTC. V and J are TRBV5-6 and TRBJ2-6; D is unclear. The CDR3 extends over 15 amino acids. Trimming pared 4 bases from V and 2 bases from J, leaving 10 bases between. Germline V gene data show CDR1 as SGHDT and CDR2 as YYEEEE.

This clonotype is a singleton in its sample. The chain joins TRBV7-3 to TRBJ2-7, with 7 bases aligning to TRBD1. Trimming took 4 bases from V and 7 from J; bases not matched to a gene: 7. The CDR3 sequence is 13 residues long. The germline CDR1 and CDR2 sequences are SGHTA and FQGTGA. CDR3 loop: CASSSGQLTEQYF. The CDR3 nucleotides are TGTGCCAGCAGCTCGGGACAGCTTACGGAGCAGTACTTC.

In its sample, this clonotype was seen a few times. The rearrangement uses TRBV7-6 and TRBJ2-7; TRBD2 agrees at 7 bases. V was pared by 4 bases and J by 6 bases, with 9 bases of the junction left unmatched. This CDR3 is built from 14 residues. CDR1 and CDR2 from the germline V gene are SGHVS and FNYEAQ. CDR3 in amino acids: CASSSFLGEGEQYF. The CDR3 nucleotides are TGTGCCAGCAGCTCCTTCCTCGGGGAGGGCGAGCAGTACTTC.

In this sample, this clonotype turned up a few times. The chain carries TRBV15 and TRBJ1-1; D might be TRBD1 (5 bases). Trimming took 1 base from V and 4 from J, leaving 10 bases between them. The CDR3 totals 14 residues. In germline, CDR1 is LNHNV, CDR2 YYDKDF (reference sequence). The CDR3 region is CATSRVVGTTEAFF. For the CDR3, the DNA is TGTGCCACCAGCAGAGTTGTTGGGACCACTGAAGCTTTCTTT.

This sequence joins TRBV4-1 and TRBJ1-2; D is possibly TRBD1 (6 bases). V was trimmed by 2 bases and J by 2 bases, leaving 12 bases between them. This CDR3 region has 15 residues. Germline values: CDR1 MGHRA, CDR2 YSYEKL. Written as DNA, the CDR3 is TGCGCCAGCAGCCAACCGACAGGAGTAAACTATGGCTACACCTTC. It yields the protein CASSQPTGVNYGYTF.

The chain uses TRBV6-2 or TRBV6-3 and TRBJ2-2, with D unclear. CDR3 length equals 13 residues. Germline V gene sequence: CDR1 MNHEY, CDR2 SVGEGT. V dropped 0 bases and J dropped 6 bases, with 5 bases sitting between them. CDR3 sequence (DNA): TGTGCCAGCAGTTACTCGGGCCCCGGGGAGCTGTTTTTT. Its protein is CASSYSGPGELFF.

The chain links TRBV27 to TRBJ1-2; weak D call: TRBD1 (6 bases). V was trimmed by 5 bases and J by 7 bases, leaving 23 bases between them. This CDR3 contains 16 residues. Looked up from germline, CDR1 is MNHEY and CDR2 is SMNVEV (reference sequence). In DNA, the CDR3 is TGTGCCAGCAGTGGATCGACTCCAGGGGTTGGGGCTGGCTACACCTTC. Its translation: CASSGSTPGVGAGYTF.

The chain combines TRBV19 with TRBJ1-1; 7 nucleotides align to TRBD1. Trimming cost V 2 bases and J 14 bases; bases outside gene matches: 11. Germline V lookup: CDR1 LNHDA, CDR2 SQIVND (reference sequence). The CDR3 is 13 residues long. CDR3 sequence: CASSINYRGSHFF. DNA for the CDR3: TGTGCCAGTAGTATAAACTACAGGGGTTCCCACTTCTTT.

This chain uses TRBV5-4 with TRBJ1-2, with D hard to call. CDR1 and CDR2 from the germline V gene are SGHNT and YYREEE (reference sequence). Trimming took off 4 bases at V and 4 bases at J, with 14 bases between the two ends. This CDR3 contains 14 residues. In DNA, the CDR3 is TGTGCCAGCAGCCTGGACTCCACCGGCTATGGCTACACCTTC. This gives the protein CASSLDSTGYGYTF.

The genes are TRBV11-2 and TRBJ2-7; the D gene could be TRBD1 or TRBD2 (5 bases each). The germline V gene encodes CDR1 SGHAT and CDR2 FQNNGV. The V end was cut by 1 base, the J end by 3 bases, with 16 bases between. The CDR3 is made up of 16 amino acids. The CDR3: CASSLGRRPGGYEQYF. For the CDR3, the DNA is TGTGCCAGCAGCTTAGGTCGGCGCCCTGGGGGCTACGAGCAGTACTTC. Supplemented by reference TRBV11-2 and TRBJ2-7, the full variable domain reads EAGVAQSPRYKIIEKRQSVAFWCNPISGHATLYWYQQILGQGPKLLIQFQNNGVVDDSQLPKDRFSAERLKGVDSTLKIQPAKLEDSAVYLCASSLGRRPGGYEQYFGPGTRLTVT.

This chain uses TRBV7-2 with TRBJ2-1, with D tentatively TRBD1 (6 bases). The germline V gene encodes CDR1 SGHTA and CDR2 FQGNSA. Trimming cost V 1 base and J 2 bases, with 12 bases left between them. This CDR3 comprises 16 residues. The CDR3 loop is CASSLVGTYPYNEQFF. DNA of the CDR3: TGTGCCAGCAGCTTAGTTGGGACATACCCCTACAATGAGCAGTTCTTC. The full variable domain, in which reference TRBV7-2 and TRBJ2-1 provide the parts outside the CDR3, is GAGVSQSPSNKVTEKGKDVELRCDPISGHTALYWYRQSLGQGLEFLIYFQGNSAPDKSGLPSDRFSAERTGGSVSTLTIQRTQQEDSAVYLCASSLVGTYPYNEQFFGPGTRLTVL.

By sample fraction, this clonotype is large (0.1 to 1%). V and J are TRBV18 and TRBJ2-7, with D perhaps matching TRBD2 (7 bases). The CDR3 sequence is 13 residues long. Trimming took 5 bases from V and 2 from J, leaving 10 bases between them. Germline CDR1 KGHSH, CDR2 LQKENI. In DNA, the CDR3 is TGTGCCAGCTCATGGGGGGGCCCCTACGAGCAGTACTTC. Translation: CASSWGGPYEQYF.

This clonotype was found a few times. This chain links TRBV7-2 with TRBJ2-5, with D tentatively TRBD2 (6 bases). V was clipped by 5 bases and J by 5 bases, with 15 bases between them. The CDR3 totals 14 residues. CDR1 is SGHTA, CDR2 FQGNSA, per germline. CDR3 in amino acids: CASSIKRRGETQYF. CDR3 coding DNA: TGTGCCAGCAGCATAAAGCGACGGGGGGAGACCCAGTACTTC.

The V gene is TRBV7-3, the J gene TRBJ2-1; TRBD2 matches 10 bases. The CDR3 totals 18 residues. Germline lookup yields CDR1 SGHTA and CDR2 FQGTGA. J was trimmed by 0 bases and V by 0 bases; bases with no gene match: 5. The DNA for the CDR3 is TGTGCCAGCAGCTTAACCGGGACTAGCGCCCCCTCCTACAATGAGCAGTTCTTC. As protein: CASSLTGTSAPSYNEQFF.

This chain uses TRBV2 with TRBJ2-5; 10 bases match TRBD1. Germline lookup yields CDR1 SNHLY and CDR2 FYNNEI. This CDR3 is built from 15 residues. V gave up 5 bases and J gave up 5 bases; unmatched junction bases: 8. CDR3 loop: CASSPWGTGDETQYF. The CDR3 bases are TGTGCCAGCAGTCCTTGGGGGACAGGGGACGAGACCCAGTACTTC.

This clonotype turned up a few times. The chain combines TRBV2 with TRBJ1-2, with 12 bases that match TRBD1. There are 16 residues in the CDR3. Per germline, CDR1 SNHLY and CDR2 FYNNEI. Trimming cost V 5 bases and J 1 base; bases outside gene matches: 5. The CDR3 spells CASSIGTGGLNYGYTF. CDR3 bases: TGTGCCAGCAGTATAGGGACAGGGGGCCTTAACTATGGCTACACCTTC.

This clonotype was observed a handful of times. The chain employs TRBV7-8 and TRBJ1-1; the D gene is possibly TRBD1 (5 bases). Trimming took 7 bases from V and 2 from J, leaving 26 bases between them. This CDR3 is 18 amino acids long. Germline V CDR1 and CDR2: SGHVS, FQNEAQ. CDR3 DNA: TGTGCCAGCACCTCCACTAGGGGACTCCGCCGTTTAAACACTGAAGCTTTCTTT. This gives the protein CASTSTRGLRRLNTEAFF.

This clonotype was counted once. V usage is TRBV11-3 and J usage is TRBJ2-5, with D hard to call. Trimming pared 4 bases from V and 0 bases from J, leaving 9 bases between. There are 14 residues in the CDR3. Germline loops: CDR1 SGHNT, CDR2 YENEEA. CDR3 DNA: TGTGCCAGCAGCTCCACACAGTACCAAGAGACCCAGTACTTC. Its translation: CASSSTQYQETQYF. Drawing the rest from reference TRBV11-3 and TRBJ2-5, the complete variable domain is EAGVVQSPRYKIIEKKQPVAFWCNPISGHNTLYWYLQNLGQGPELLIRYENEEAVDDSQLPKDRFSAERLKGVDSTLKIQPAELGDSAVYLCASSSTQYQETQYFGPGTRLLVL.

V is TRBV19 and J is TRBJ2-7; no reliable D call. Looked up from germline, CDR1 is LNHDA and CDR2 is SQIVND (reference sequence). The CDR3 is 14 amino acids. V lost 9 bases, J lost 3 bases, and 18 bases lay in between. This CDR3 is CASRRRHPDYEQYF. In DNA form, the CDR3 reads TGTGCCAGCCGGCGGAGACATCCAGACTACGAGCAGTACTTC.

The J gene is TRBJ1-6, the V gene TRBV6-5, with a possible D match to TRBD1 (5 bases). CDR3 length: 14 amino acids. Germline-derived CDR1 and CDR2 are MNHEY and SVGAGI. V shed 2 bases and J shed 8 bases, with 10 bases lying between them. The CDR3 sequence: CASSYRGNDSPLHF. The CDR3 bases are TGTGCCAGCAGTTACCGGGGGAATGATTCACCCCTCCACTTT.